This T cell receptor beta chain comes out of a study of T cell responses to AZD1222 COVID-19 vaccine. Study-level results: Repertoires were collected only later (after the peak T cell response had occurred). White British donors predominated, females outnumbered males, and clonal diversity was possibly underestimated. Among vaccine-associated CD4 TCRs, coverage spanned spike, with dominance at 160-218 and 743-854. With two AZD1222 doses given, Spike-specific TCR breadth and depth both rose.

Note on this clone: The antigen remains undetermined.

The method was immunoSEQ multiplex PCR; TCRdb's version includes in-frame clones alone and lacks a portion of them. This table has 50,000 or so clones, 89% appearing once. The specimen comprised peripheral blood, sampled 28 days after the second AZD1222 dose. The sequence came from an adult who received the AZD1222 COVID-19 vaccine.

The CDR3 DNA sequence: TGTGCCAGCAGTGAAGCATATCAGGCTGAAAAACTGTTTTTT. Protein: CASSEAYQAEKLFF. V usage is TRBV6-1 and J usage is TRBJ1-4; D unresolved. Germline V CDR1 and CDR2: MNHNS, SASEGT. Trimming removed 0 bases at V and 7 bases at J, with 9 bases between. The CDR3 is 14 amino acids.